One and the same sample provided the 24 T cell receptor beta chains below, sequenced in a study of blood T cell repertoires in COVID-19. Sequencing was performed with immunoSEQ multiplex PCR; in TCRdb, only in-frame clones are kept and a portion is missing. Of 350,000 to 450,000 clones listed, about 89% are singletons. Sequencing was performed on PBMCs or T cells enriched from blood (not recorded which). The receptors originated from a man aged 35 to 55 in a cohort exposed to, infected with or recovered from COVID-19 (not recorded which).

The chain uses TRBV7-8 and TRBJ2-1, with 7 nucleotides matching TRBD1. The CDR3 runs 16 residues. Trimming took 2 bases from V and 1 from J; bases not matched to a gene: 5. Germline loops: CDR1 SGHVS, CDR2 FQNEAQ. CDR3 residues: CASSLYRGVSYNEQFF. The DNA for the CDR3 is TGTGCCAGCAGCTTATACAGGGGAGTATCCTACAATGAGCAGTTCTTC.

The CDR3 spells CAIMGTGGETQYF. The CDR3 DNA follows: TGTGCCATCATGGGGACAGGGGGAGAGACCCAGTACTTC. J is TRBJ2-5 and V is TRBV10-3, with 11 bases lining up with TRBD1. The V gene's germline CDR1 is ENHRY and CDR2 SYGVKD. The CDR3 has 13 amino acids. Germline trimming cut 7 bases from V and 4 bases from J; bases unmatched to any gene: 2.

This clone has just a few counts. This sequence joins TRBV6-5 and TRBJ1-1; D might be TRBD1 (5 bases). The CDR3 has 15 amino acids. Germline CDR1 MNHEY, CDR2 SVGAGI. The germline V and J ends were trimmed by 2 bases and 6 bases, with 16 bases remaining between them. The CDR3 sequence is CASSYTPTVESEAFF. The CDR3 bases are TGTGCCAGCAGTTACACCCCGACAGTGGAGTCTGAAGCTTTCTTT.

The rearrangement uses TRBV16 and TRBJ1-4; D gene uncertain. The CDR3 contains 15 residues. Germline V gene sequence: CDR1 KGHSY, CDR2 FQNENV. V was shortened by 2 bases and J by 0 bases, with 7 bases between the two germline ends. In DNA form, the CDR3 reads TGTGCCAGCAGCCAAATGAGGACAACTAATGAAAAACTGTTTTTT. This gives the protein CASSQMRTTNEKLFF.

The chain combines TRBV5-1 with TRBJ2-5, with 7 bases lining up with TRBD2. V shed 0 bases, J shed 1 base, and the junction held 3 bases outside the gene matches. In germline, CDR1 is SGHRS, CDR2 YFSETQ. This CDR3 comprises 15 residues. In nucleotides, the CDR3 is TGCGCCAGCAGCTTGGGCGGGAGCCGCCAAGAGACCCAGTACTTC. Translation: CASSLGGSRQETQYF.

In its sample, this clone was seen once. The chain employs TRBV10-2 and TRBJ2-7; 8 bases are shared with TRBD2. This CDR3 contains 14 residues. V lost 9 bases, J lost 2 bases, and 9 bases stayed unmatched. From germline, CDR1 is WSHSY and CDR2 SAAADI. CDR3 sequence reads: CASSLLAAAYEQYF. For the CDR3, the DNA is TGCGCCAGTTCCCTACTAGCGGCTGCCTACGAGCAGTACTTC.

In nucleotides, the CDR3 is TGCGCCAGCAGCTTGGTCCCACAGGGGGGCGGCAATGAGCAGTTCTTC. This sequence encodes CASSLVPQGGGNEQFF. V gene TRBV5-1 combines with J gene TRBJ2-1; TRBD1 matches 8 bases. V shed 0 bases, J shed 6 bases, and the junction held 8 bases outside the gene matches. CDR1 and CDR2 (germline): SGHRS, YFSETQ. The CDR3 length is 16 residues.

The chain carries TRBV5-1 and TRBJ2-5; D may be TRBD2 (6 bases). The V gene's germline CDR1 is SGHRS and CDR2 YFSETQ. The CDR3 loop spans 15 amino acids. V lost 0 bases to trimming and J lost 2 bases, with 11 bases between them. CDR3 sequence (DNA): TGCGCCAGCAGCTTGGTGTGGAGGGGTCAAGAGACCCAGTACTTC. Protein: CASSLVWRGQETQYF.

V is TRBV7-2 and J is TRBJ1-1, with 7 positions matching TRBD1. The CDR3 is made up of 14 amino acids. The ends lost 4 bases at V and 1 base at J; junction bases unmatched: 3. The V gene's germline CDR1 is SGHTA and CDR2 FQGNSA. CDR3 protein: CASSSQGGNTEAFF. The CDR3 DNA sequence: TGTGCCAGCAGCTCCCAGGGGGGGAACACTGAAGCTTTCTTT.

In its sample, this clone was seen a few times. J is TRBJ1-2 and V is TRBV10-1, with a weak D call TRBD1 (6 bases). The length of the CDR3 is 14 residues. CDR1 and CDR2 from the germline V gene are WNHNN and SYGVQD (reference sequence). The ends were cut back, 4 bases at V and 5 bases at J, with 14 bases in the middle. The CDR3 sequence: CASSAGRGTYGYTF. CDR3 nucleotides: TGCGCCAGCAGTGCGGGCAGGGGAACGTATGGCTACACCTTC.

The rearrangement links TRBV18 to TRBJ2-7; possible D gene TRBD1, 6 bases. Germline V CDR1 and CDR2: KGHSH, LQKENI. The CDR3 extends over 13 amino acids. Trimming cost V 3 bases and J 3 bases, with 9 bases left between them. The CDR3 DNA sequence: TGTGCCAGCTCACCCAACAGGGACTACGAGCAGTACTTC. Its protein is CASSPNRDYEQYF.

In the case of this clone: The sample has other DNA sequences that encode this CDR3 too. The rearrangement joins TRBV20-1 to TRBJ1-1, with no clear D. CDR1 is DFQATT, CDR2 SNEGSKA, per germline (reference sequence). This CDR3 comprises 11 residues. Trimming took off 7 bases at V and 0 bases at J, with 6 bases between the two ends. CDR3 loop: CSVRMNTEAFF. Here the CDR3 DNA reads TGCAGTGTGAGGATGAACACTGAAGCTTTCTTT.

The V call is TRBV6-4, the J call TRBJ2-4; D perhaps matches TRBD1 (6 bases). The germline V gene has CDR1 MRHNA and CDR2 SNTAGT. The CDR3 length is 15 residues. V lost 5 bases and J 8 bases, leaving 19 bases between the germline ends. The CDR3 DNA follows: TGTGCCAGCAGTCCGGGACACCGAATTCCCGACATTCAGTACTTC. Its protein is CASSPGHRIPDIQYF.

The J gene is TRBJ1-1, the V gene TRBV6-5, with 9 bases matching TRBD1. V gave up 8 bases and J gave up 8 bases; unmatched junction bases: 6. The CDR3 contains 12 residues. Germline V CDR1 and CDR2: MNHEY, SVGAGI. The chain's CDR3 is CASATGGPEAFF. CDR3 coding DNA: TGTGCCAGCGCTACAGGGGGCCCCGAAGCTTTCTTT.

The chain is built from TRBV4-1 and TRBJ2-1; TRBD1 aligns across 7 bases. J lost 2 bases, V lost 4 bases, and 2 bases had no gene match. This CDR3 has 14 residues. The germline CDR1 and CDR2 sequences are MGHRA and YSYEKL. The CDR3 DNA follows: TGCGCCAGCAGCCGGGACAGTGCCTACAATGAGCAGTTCTTC. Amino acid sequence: CASSRDSAYNEQFF.

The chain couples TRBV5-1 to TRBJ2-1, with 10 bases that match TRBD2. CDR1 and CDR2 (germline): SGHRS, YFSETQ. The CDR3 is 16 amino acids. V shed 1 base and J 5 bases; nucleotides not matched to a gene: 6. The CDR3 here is CASSLFGTSDHNEQFF. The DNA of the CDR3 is TGCGCCAGCAGCTTGTTTGGGACTAGCGACCACAATGAGCAGTTCTTC.

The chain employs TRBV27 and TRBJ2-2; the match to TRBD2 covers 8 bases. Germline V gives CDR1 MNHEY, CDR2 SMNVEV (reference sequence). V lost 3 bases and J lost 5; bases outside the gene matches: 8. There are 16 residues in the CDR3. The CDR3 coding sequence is TGTGCCAGCAGTTTGGTCCGTCCTAGCGGGACCGGGGAGCTGTTTTTT. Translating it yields CASSLVRPSGTGELFF.

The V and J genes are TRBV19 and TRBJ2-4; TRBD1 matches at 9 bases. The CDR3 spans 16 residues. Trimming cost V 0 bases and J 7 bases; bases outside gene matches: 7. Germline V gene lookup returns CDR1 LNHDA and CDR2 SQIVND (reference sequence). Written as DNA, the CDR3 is TGTGCCAGTAGTATAGACCCGACAGGGGGGAGGAACATTCAGTACTTC. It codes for CASSIDPTGGRNIQYF.

The CDR3 loop is CASSLTGGGDEQYF. For the CDR3, the DNA is TGTGCCAGCAGTTTGACAGGGGGTGGCGACGAGCAGTACTTC. This chain links TRBV6-5 with TRBJ2-7, with TRBD1 matching 9 bases. The CDR3 runs 14 residues. J was trimmed by 5 bases and V by 4 bases; bases with no gene match: 6. The germline V gene has CDR1 MNHEY and CDR2 SVGAGI.

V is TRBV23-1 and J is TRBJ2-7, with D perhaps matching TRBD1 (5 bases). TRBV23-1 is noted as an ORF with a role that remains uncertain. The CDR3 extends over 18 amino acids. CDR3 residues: CSPIGQGRTLGMVYEQYF. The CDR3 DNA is TGCTCCCCGATTGGGCAGGGCAGAACCCTAGGGATGGTCTACGAGCAGTACTTC.

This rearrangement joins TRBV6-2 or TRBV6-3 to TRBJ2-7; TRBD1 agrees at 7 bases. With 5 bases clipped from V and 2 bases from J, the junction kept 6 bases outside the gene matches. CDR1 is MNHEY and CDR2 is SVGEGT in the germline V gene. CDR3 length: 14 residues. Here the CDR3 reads CASSTTGPPYEQYF. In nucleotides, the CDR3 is TGTGCCAGCAGTACGACAGGGCCTCCCTACGAGCAGTACTTC.

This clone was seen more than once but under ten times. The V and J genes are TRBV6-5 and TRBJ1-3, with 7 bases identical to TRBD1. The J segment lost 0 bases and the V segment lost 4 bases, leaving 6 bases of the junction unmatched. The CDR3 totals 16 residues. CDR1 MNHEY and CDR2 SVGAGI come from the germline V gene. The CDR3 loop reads CASSSQGPNSGNTIYF. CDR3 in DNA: TGTGCCAGCAGTTCACAGGGGCCCAACTCTGGAAACACCATATATTTT.

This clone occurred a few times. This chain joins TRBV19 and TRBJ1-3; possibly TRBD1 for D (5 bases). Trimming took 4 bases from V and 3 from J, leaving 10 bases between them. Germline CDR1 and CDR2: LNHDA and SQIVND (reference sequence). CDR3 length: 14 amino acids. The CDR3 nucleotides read TGTGCCAGTAGTACACATGACAGTGGAAACACCATATATTTT. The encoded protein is CASSTHDSGNTIYF.

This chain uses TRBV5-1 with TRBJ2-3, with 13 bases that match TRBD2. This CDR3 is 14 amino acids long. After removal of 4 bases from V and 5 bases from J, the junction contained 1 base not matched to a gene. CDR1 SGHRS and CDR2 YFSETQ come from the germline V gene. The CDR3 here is CASSGLAGVDTQYF. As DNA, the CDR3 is TGCGCCAGCAGCGGACTAGCGGGAGTAGATACGCAGTATTTT.